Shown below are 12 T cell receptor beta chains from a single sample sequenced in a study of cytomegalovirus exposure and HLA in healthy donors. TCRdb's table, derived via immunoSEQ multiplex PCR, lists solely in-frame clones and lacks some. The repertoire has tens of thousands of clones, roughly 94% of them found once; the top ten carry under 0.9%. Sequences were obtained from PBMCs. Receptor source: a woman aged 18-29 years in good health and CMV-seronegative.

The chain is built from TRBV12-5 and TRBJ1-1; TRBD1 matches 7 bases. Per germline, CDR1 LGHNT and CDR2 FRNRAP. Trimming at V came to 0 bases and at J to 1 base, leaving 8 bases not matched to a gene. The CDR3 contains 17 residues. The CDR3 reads CASGLVPTGATNTEAFF. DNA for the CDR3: TGTGCTAGTGGTTTGGTTCCTACAGGGGCCACGAACACTGAAGCTTTCTTT.

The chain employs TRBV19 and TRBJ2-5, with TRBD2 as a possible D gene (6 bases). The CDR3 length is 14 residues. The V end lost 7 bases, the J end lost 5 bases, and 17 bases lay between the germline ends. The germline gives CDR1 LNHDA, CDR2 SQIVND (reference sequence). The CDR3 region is CASTAGTGAETQYF. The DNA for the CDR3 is TGTGCCAGTACCGCCGGGACGGGAGCCGAGACCCAGTACTTC. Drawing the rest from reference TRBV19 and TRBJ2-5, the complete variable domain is DGGITQSPKYLFRKEGQNVTLSCEQNLNHDAMYWYRQDPGQGLRLIYYSQIVNDFQKGDIAEGYSVSREKKESFPLTVTSAQKNPTAFYLCASTAGTGAETQYFGPGTRLLVL.

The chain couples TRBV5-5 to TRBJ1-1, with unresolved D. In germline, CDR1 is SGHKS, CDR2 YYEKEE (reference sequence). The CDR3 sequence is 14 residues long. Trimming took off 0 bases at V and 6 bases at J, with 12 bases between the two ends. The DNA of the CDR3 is TGTGCCAGCAGCTTGGGAGCTACGGTGGCTGAAGCTTTCTTT. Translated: CASSLGATVAEAFF.

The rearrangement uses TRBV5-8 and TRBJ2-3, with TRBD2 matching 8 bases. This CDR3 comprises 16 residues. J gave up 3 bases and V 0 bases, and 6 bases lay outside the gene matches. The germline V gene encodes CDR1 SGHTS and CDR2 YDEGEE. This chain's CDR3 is CASSLGSGGQTDTQYF. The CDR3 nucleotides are TGTGCCAGCAGCTTGGGGTCGGGGGGGCAGACAGATACGCAGTATTTT.

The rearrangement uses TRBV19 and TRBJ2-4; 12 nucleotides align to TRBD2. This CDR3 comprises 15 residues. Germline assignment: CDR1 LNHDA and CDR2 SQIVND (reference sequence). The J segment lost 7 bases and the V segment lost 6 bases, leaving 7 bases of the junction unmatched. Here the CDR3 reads CASSVTSGGGNIQYF. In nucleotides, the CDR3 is TGTGCCAGTAGCGTGACTAGCGGGGGAGGTAACATTCAGTACTTC.

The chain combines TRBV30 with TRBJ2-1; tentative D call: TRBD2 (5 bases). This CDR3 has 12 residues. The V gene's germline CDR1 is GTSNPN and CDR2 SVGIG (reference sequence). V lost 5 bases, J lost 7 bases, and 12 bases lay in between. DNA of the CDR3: TGTGCCTGGGCCCGGACTCCTAATGAGCAGTTCTTC. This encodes CAWARTPNEQFF.

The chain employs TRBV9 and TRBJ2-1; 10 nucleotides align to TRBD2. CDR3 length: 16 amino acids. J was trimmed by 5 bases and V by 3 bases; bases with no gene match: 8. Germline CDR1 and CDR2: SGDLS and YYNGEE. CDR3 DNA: TGTGCCAGCAGCGCCGAGGCTAGCGGGGGTAACAATGAGCAGTTCTTC. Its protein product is CASSAEASGGNNEQFF.

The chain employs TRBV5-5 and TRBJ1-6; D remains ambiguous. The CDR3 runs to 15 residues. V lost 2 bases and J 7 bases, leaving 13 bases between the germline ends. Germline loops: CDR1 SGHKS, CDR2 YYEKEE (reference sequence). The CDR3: CASSFEPGGNSPLHF. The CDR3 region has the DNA TGTGCCAGCAGCTTTGAGCCCGGCGGGAATTCACCCCTCCACTTT.

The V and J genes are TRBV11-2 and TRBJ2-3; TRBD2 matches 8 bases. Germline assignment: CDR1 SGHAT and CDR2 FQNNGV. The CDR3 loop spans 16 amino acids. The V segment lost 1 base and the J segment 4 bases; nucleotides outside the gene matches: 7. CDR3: CASSLVRGRRADTQYF. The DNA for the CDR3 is TGTGCCAGCAGCTTAGTCCGCGGGAGGAGGGCAGATACGCAGTATTTT.

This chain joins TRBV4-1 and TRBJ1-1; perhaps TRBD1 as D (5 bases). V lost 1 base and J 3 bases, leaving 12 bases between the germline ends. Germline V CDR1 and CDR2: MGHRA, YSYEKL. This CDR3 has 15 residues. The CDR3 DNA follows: TGCGCCAGCAGCCAAGCCCAGGGAGGGGACACTGAAGCTTTCTTT. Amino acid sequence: CASSQAQGGDTEAFF.

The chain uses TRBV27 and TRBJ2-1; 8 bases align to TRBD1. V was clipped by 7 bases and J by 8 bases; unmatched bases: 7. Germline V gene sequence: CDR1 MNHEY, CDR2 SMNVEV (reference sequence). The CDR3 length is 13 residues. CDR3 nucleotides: TGTGCCAGCACCTGGACAGGGTGGGATGAGCAGTTCTTC. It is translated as CASTWTGWDEQFF.

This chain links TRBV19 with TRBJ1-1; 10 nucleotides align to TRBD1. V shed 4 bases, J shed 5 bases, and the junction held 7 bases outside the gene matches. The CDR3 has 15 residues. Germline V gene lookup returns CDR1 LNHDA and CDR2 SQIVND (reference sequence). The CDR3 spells CASSTGQGLKTEAFF. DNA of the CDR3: TGTGCCAGTAGTACGGGACAGGGGTTAAAAACTGAAGCTTTCTTT.